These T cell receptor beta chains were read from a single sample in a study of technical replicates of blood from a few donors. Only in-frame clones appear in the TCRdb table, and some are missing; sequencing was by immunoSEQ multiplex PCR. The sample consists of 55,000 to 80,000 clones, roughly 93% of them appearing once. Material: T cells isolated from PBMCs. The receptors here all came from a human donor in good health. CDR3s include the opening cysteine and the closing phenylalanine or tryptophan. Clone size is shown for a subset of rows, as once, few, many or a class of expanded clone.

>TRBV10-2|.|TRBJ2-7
CASQTGLEQYF
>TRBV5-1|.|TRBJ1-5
CASSRNTGGDQPQHF
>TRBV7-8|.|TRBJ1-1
CASSIGQFRTPDEAFF
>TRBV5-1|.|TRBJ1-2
CASSFTGSSGYTF
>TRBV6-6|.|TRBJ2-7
CASSSQDSYEQYF
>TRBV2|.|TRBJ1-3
CASSGDRSLGNTIYF
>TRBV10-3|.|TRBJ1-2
CAISEETGKALVGYTF
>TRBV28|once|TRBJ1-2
CASSPINRGLTF
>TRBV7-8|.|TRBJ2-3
CASSLDRADTQYF
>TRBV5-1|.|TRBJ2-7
CASSLTSGDRFYEQYF
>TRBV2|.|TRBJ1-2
CASSGPGQGGYGYTF
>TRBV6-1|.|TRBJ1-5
CASSATAGTGVQPQHF
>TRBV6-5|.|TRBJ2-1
CASSTPTNEQFF
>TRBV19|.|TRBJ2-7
CASSITRGTYEQYF
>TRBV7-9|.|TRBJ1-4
CASSFGANEKLFF
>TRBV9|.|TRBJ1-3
CASSVETGVRNTIYF
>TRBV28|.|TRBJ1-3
CASTPPVGNTIYF
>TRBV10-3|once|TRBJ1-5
CAISESLGYSNQPQHF
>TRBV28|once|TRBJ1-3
CASSTLGIFVSGNTIYF
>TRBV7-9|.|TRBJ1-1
CASSSRTLNTEAFF
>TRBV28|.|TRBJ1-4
CASSTPGEKLFF
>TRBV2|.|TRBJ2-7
CAKQAGVEQYF
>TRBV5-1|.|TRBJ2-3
CASSLRTYSDTQYF
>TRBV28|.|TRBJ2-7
CASARRTYYEQYF
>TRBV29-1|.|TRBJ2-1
CSVEPTGESFYNEQFF
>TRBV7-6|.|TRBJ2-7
CASRFRDYEQYF
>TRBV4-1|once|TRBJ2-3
CASSQEPLAGGQQSDTQYF
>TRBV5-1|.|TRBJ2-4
CASSLGATGEGGDIQYF
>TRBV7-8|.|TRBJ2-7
CASSLDRQGSSYEQYF
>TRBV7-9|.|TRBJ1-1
CASSSVGGTTEAFF
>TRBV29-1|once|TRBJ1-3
CSVEDGDYSSGNTIYF
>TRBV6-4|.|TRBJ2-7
CASSHRGDGGGLSSYEQYF
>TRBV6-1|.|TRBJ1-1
CASSEMDPGHPKVIF
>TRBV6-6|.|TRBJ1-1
CASSSDSTEAFF
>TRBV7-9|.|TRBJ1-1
CASSPNPHRNTEAFF
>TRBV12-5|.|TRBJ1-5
CASAFKPSGQGQNQPQHF
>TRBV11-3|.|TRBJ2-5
CASSLETAGTSGGAIWTQYF
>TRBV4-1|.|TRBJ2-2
CASSRESGRGRELFF
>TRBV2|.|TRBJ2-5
CASSDRTSFSETQYF
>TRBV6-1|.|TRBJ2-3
CASSERVGGRTDTQYF
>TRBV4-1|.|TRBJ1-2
CASSQVANPNYGYTF
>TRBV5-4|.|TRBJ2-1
CASSLGTQTYNEQFF
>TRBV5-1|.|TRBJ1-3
CASGPGTTSNTIYF
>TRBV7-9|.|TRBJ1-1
CAIQDRVPEAFF
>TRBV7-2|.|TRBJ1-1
CASSLVEVKAFF
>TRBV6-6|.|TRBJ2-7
CASSNRDREFPSF
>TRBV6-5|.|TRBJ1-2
CASSLQSQGGYGYTF
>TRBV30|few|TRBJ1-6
CAGARGLSSYNSPLHF
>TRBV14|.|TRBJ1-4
CASSRRTGRPNEKLFF
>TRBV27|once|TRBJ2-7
CASRTGLAYDEQYF
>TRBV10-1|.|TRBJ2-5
CASSERGQAGETQYF
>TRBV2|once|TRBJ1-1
CASRVMGGLDSEAFF
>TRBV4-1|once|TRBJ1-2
CASSQVQGPNYGYTF
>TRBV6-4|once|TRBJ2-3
CASSDRVSTDTQYF